The rows below give T cell receptor beta chains drawn from one sample of a study of cytomegalovirus exposure and HLA in healthy donors. Sequencing was performed with immunoSEQ multiplex PCR; in TCRdb, only in-frame clones are kept and a portion is missing. This table has 150,000 to 200,000 clones, 80% to 90% appearing once. The sequenced sample was PBMCs. The receptors were gathered from a male donor in good health and CMV-seronegative. Both conserved end residues are part of each CDR3. D genes are given only for firm matches. The size field is filled for only some rows; it gives once, few, many or a size class.

-,-,TRBV18,TRBJ2-3,TGTGCCAGCTCACCGCGAGCCCAGCGGGATACGCAGTATTTT,CASSPRAQRDTQYF
TRBD1,-,TRBV15,TRBJ1-3,TGTGCCACCAGCAGGGACAGGGGTCCCTCTGGAAACACCATATATTTT,CATSRDRGPSGNTIYF
TRBD1,-,TRBV5-1,TRBJ2-1,TGCGCCAGCAGCTTATATGGACAGGCTAGCTCCTACAATGAGCAGTTCTTC,CASSLYGQASSYNEQFF
-,few,TRBV2,TRBJ1-5,TGTGCCAGCAGTGGTAGCAGTTACAATCAGCCCCAGCATTTT,CASSGSSYNQPQHF
TRBD1,-,TRBV18,TRBJ2-2,TGTGCCAGCTCATCAGGACAGGGAACCGGGGAGCTGTTTTTT,CASSSGQGTGELFF
TRBD1,once,TRBV28,TRBJ2-7,TGTGCCAGCAGTTTGGGGGGACAGGGTATGCACGAGCAGTACTTC,CASSLGGQGMHEQYF
TRBD1,-,TRBV4-2,TRBJ2-2,TGTGCCAGCAGCCAAGATCCACCGAGGACAGGGACGAACACCGGGGAGCTGTTTTTT,CASSQDPPRTGTNTGELFF
TRBD2,-,TRBV7-9,TRBJ2-3,TGTGCCAGCAGCCGAAGCGGGGGGGCGGATACGCAGTATTTT,CASSRSGGADTQYF
-,-,TRBV18,TRBJ2-7,TGTGCCAGCTCACCACGAATGGGGCTGGGGGGGCGTCTGACCTCCGAGCAGTACTTC,CASSPRMGLGGRLTSEQYF
-,-,TRBV6-1,TRBJ1-5,TGTGCCAGCAGTGAGGGTCCCGACGGACTCAATCAGCCCCAGCATTTT,CASSEGPDGLNQPQHF
-,-,TRBV18,TRBJ1-5,TGTGCCAGCTCACCACGGGGCCAGAACAATCAGCCCCAGCATTTT,CASSPRGQNNQPQHF
-,-,TRBV5-1,TRBJ1-2,TGCGCCAGCAGCTTGGGAGTGGGTTATAACTATGGCTACCCCTTC,CASSLGVGYNYGYPF
-,-,TRBV5-6,TRBJ2-7,TGTGCCAGCAGCCTGGGGCTTGCGGGTGGCACCTACGAGCAGTACTTC,CASSLGLAGGTYEQYF
-,few,TRBV2,TRBJ2-3,TGTGCCAGCAGGCGGGACAGCGGGGATACGCAGTATTTT,CASRRDSGDTQYF
TRBD2,-,TRBV7-2,TRBJ2-7,TGTGCCAGCAGCCGGGGAGGGGACTCCTACGAGCAGTACTTC,CASSRGGDSYEQYF
TRBD1,-,TRBV7-7,TRBJ2-2,TGTGCCAGCAGCTCGGGGACAGGGAGCGGGGAGCTGTTTTTT,CASSSGTGSGELFF
-,-,TRBV27,TRBJ1-2,TGTGCCAGCAGTTTAGGCCACCCCTATGGCTACACCTTC,CASSLGHPYGYTF
TRBD1,-,TRBV7-8,TRBJ2-7,TGTGCCAGCGTGGGACAGGAAGTCTACGAGCAGTACTTC,CASVGQEVYEQYF
TRBD1,-,TRBV5-6,TRBJ1-2,TGTGCCAGCAGCTTGAATGGACAGGGCCATAACTATGGCTACACCTTC,CASSLNGQGHNYGYTF
-,-,TRBV6-5,TRBJ1-5,TGTGCCAGCAGTGATACAGGCGCGAATCAGCCCCAGCATTTT,CASSDTGANQPQHF
-,-,TRBV7-8,TRBJ2-7,TGTGCCAGCAAGATACGGGACATAGCCTACGAGCAGTACTTC,CASKIRDIAYEQYF
TRBD2,-,TRBV7-2,TRBJ2-5,TGTGCCAGCAGCTTAGGCGGGACTAGCGGTGAGACCCAGTACTTC,CASSLGGTSGETQYF
TRBD1,-,TRBV28,TRBJ1-2,TGTGCCAGCAGTTTTGGTGGGACAGGAACTGGCTACACCTTC,CASSFGGTGTGYTF
TRBD2,-,TRBV5-1,TRBJ2-7,TGCGCCAGCAGCCCACGACTAGCGGGGTATGACGGGGAGCAGTACTTC,CASSPRLAGYDGEQYF
-,-,TRBV30,TRBJ2-1,TGTGCCTGGGGGTTAGGGGGGGGGCTTTACAATGAGCAGTTCTTC,CAWGLGGGLYNEQFF
-,few,TRBV6-5,TRBJ1-2,TGTGCCAGCAGTTACGGAGGTGGCTACACCTTC,CASSYGGGYTF
TRBD2,-,TRBV7-3,TRBJ2-5,TGTGCCAGCAGCTTAACCGTTGGAGCGGGGGAAGAGACCCAGTACTTC,CASSLTVGAGEETQYF
-,-,TRBV11-3,TRBJ2-2,TGTGCCAGCAGCTTTGACTCGAACACCGGGGAGCTGTTTTTT,CASSFDSNTGELFF
-,-,TRBV6-6,TRBJ1-2,TGTGCCAGCAGCCAAGGGGCATACTATGGCTACACCTTC,CASSQGAYYGYTF
TRBD2,-,TRBV19,TRBJ2-2,TGTGCCAGTAGTAAGGGAGCGGGGGGGAACACCGGGGAGCTGTTTTTT,CASSKGAGGNTGELFF
-,-,TRBV5-1,TRBJ2-3,TGCGCCAGCAGCTCGGTAACGTCAGATACGCAGTATTTT,CASSSVTSDTQYF
-,-,TRBV21-1,TRBJ1-2,TGTGCCAGCACTGCAAGGTCGGGACAGGTCTACCTCTACACCTTC,CASTARSGQVYLYTF
TRBD1,-,TRBV2,TRBJ2-7,TGTGCCAGCAGGCCGGCAGGGGGCTCCTACGAGCAGTACTTC,CASRPAGGSYEQYF
TRBD1,-,TRBV28,TRBJ2-7,TGTGCGGTCAGGGGGCCTGACGAGCAGTACTTC,CAVRGPDEQYF
TRBD1,-,TRBV19,TRBJ1-1,TGTGCCAGTATTTCGGGACAGGTGAACACTGAAGCTTTCTTT,CASISGQVNTEAFF
TRBD2,-,TRBV5-6,TRBJ2-1,TGTGCCAGCAGCTTGATGGCGGGAGGCAATGAGCAGTTCTTC,CASSLMAGGNEQFF
-,-,TRBV28,TRBJ1-6,TGTGCCAGCAGTTTGGCGCAGGGTTGGAATAATTCACCCCTCCACTTT,CASSLAQGWNNSPLHF
TRBD1,-,TRBV5-6,TRBJ1-2,TGTGCCAGCAGCCCTGGCCCGGACAGGGAGAACTATGGCTACACCTTC,CASSPGPDRENYGYTF
TRBD2,few,TRBV4-3,TRBJ2-1,TGCGCCAGCAGCCAAGACACTAGCGGTTCCTACAATGAGCAGTTCTTC,CASSQDTSGSYNEQFF
TRBD1,-,TRBV6-6,TRBJ1-5,TGTGCCAGCAGTTACTCTCAGGGGGCCTTAAATCAGCCCCAGCATTTT,CASSYSQGALNQPQHF
TRBD2,-,TRBV5-5,TRBJ2-7,TGTGCCAGCAGCTTGGGAAGAGGCAGCGGGGTATGGGAGCAGTACTTC,CASSLGRGSGVWEQYF
-,-,TRBV7-6,TRBJ2-3,TGTGCCAGCAGCTTACTGGCGGGACTCACAGATACGCAGTATTTT,CASSLLAGLTDTQYF
-,-,TRBV15,TRBJ1-1,TGTGCCACCAGCCCCCTGGCAGGGTGGAACACTGAAGCTTTCTTT,CATSPLAGWNTEAFF
-,-,TRBV28,TRBJ2-3,TGTGCCAGCAGGCGTTTAGACACAGATACGCAGTATTTT,CASRRLDTDTQYF
TRBD1,-,TRBV7-3,TRBJ2-6,TGTGCCAGCAGAAGGTCCGGGACAGGCAACTCTGGGGCCAACGTCCTGACTTTC,CASRRSGTGNSGANVLTF
-,-,TRBV6-1,TRBJ1-4,TGTGCCAGCAGTGGGCAGCGGTTAAATGAAAAACTGTTTTTT,CASSGQRLNEKLFF
-,-,TRBV28,TRBJ1-5,TGTGCCAGCAGTTTAGTAACAGGCTCCCAGCCCCAGCATTTT,CASSLVTGSQPQHF
TRBD2,-,TRBV5-6,TRBJ2-2,TGTGCCAGCAGCTTCCCTAGCGGGTACGCGAACACCGGGGAGCTGTTTTTT,CASSFPSGYANTGELFF
TRBD1,-,TRBV14,TRBJ1-6,TGTGCCAGCAGCCAAGATTGGGGGACAGGACGCTCCTATAATTCACCCCTCCACTTT,CASSQDWGTGRSYNSPLHF
TRBD2,-,TRBV29-1,TRBJ2-1,TGCAGCGTTGGGGCGGGAGTCTACAATGAGCAGTTCTTC,CSVGAGVYNEQFF
TRBD2,-,TRBV5-1,TRBJ2-5,TGCGCCAGCAGAGGGGGGACTAGAGGGGGTGAGACCCAGTACTTC,CASRGGTRGGETQYF
TRBD2,-,TRBV7-6,TRBJ2-5,TGTGCCAGCCGGGGGGACCAAAACAGAGGAGAGACCCAGTACTTC,CASRGDQNRGETQYF
-,-,TRBV7-2,TRBJ2-3,TGTGCCAGCAGCGTCGGAGATACGCAGTATTTT,CASSVGDTQYF
-,-,TRBV28,TRBJ2-2,TGTGCCAGCAGTTTAATAGGGGCCGCGAGCACCGGGGAGCTGTTTTTT,CASSLIGAASTGELFF